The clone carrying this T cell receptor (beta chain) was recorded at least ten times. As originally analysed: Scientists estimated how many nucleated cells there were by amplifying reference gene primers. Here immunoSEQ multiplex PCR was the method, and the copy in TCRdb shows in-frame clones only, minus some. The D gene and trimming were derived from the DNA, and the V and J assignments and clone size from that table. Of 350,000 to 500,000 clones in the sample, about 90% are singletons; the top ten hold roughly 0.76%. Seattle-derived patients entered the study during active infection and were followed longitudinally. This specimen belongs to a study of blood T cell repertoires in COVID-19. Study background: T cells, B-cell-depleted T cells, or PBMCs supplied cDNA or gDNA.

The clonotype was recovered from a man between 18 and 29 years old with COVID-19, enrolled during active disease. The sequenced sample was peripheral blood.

The CDR3 protein is CASSILSGRDAYEQYF. DNA for the CDR3: TGTGCCAGCAGCATCCTTAGCGGGCGGGACGCCTACGAGCAGTACTTC. The chain has TRBV11-2 and TRBJ2-7, with 7 bases that match TRBD2. Germline V gene lookup returns CDR1 SGHAT and CDR2 FQNNGV. V shed 5 bases, J shed 2 bases, and the junction held 12 bases outside the gene matches. The CDR3 runs 16 residues.